Listed below are T cell receptor beta chains from one sample, sequenced in a study of control samples from healthy donors and cancer patients. Data came from immunoSEQ multiplex PCR; TCRdb stores just in-frame clones and leaves some out. Seen here are around 120,000 clones, over 90% observed once, and the top ten hold around 2.5%. The specimen sequenced was blood. The receptors derive from a man aged 25-40 years in good health. Each CDR3 is given with its conserved first and last residue. Fields, in order: V gene, clone size, D gene, J gene, CDR3 protein, CDR3 DNA. A D gene is named only where the DNA matches it firmly. Size values are once, few and many counts, or a class for expanded clones, and some rows have none.

>TRBV21-1|.|.|TRBJ2-7
CASSTSAGRRTIEQYF
TGTGCCAGCAGCACTTCGGCGGGCCGGCGGACAATTGAGCAGTACTTC
>TRBV5-6|once|.|TRBJ1-2
CASSLPDRSFYGYTF
TGTGCCAGCAGCCTACCAGACAGGTCCTTCTATGGCTACACCTTC
>TRBV28|.|.|TRBJ1-5
CASSLSGAGSNQPQHF
TGTGCCAGCAGTTTATCGGGTGCGGGGAGCAATCAGCCCCAGCATTTT
>TRBV25-1|few|.|TRBJ1-2
CASSEYNAGYTF
TGTGCCAGCAGTGAATATAATGCAGGCTACACCTTC
>TRBV24-1|.|.|TRBJ1-2
CATSASVNYGYTF
TGTGCCACCAGCGCCTCAGTTAACTATGGCTACACCTTC
>TRBV11-2|.|TRBD2|TRBJ2-3
CASSSRTSGYTDTQYF
TGTGCCAGCAGTTCTAGGACTAGCGGTTATACAGATACGCAGTATTTT
>TRBV29-1|.|TRBD1|TRBJ2-7
CSVSQRTGREQYF
TGCAGCGTTTCTCAAAGGACAGGGCGCGAGCAGTACTTC
>TRBV10-3|once|TRBD1|TRBJ1-2
CAISPGQGARGYTF
TGTGCCATCAGTCCCGGACAGGGGGCGCGAGGCTACACCTTC
>TRBV10-3|.|.|TRBJ1-1
CAISGGIGNTEAFF
TGTGCCATCAGCGGGGGGATAGGGAACACTGAAGCTTTCTTT
>TRBV11-2|.|.|TRBJ2-3
CASSLEGGGSTDTQYF
TGTGCCAGCAGCTTAGAGGGTGGGGGGAGCACAGATACGCAGTATTTT
>TRBV6-6|.|TRBD2|TRBJ2-3
CASSYLAGGGDTQYF
TGTGCCAGCAGCTACCTAGCGGGGGGCGGTGATACGCAGTATTTT
>TRBV4-2|.|TRBD2|TRBJ2-3
CASSQLAGVTDTQYF
TGTGCCAGCAGCCAATTAGCGGGGGTCACAGATACGCAGTATTTT
>TRBV19|.|.|TRBJ2-7
CASSITVANEQYF
TGTGCCAGTAGTATAACAGTCGCCAACGAGCAGTACTTC
>TRBV11-2|.|TRBD2|TRBJ2-1
CASSFAGLADEQFF
TGTGCCAGCAGCTTCGCAGGCCTAGCGGATGAGCAGTTCTTC
>TRBV23-1|.|.|TRBJ2-1
CASSQSQDGGQVVF
TGCGCCAGCAGTCAGTCACAGGACGGGGGCCAGGTTGTCTTC
>TRBV10-3|.|TRBD1|TRBJ2-6
CAISGPNRDRTLPGANVLTF
TGTGCCATCAGTGGGCCCAACCGGGACAGGACGCTCCCTGGGGCCAACGTCCTGACTTTC
>TRBV5-1|.|.|TRBJ2-3
CASSPGTGPATDTQYF
TGCGCCAGCAGCCCAGGGACCGGGCCCGCCACAGATACGCAGTATTTT
>TRBV2|.|TRBD1|TRBJ2-7
CASRGQATSYEQYF
TGTGCCAGCAGAGGACAGGCGACCTCCTACGAGCAGTACTTC
>TRBV27|.|.|TRBJ1-5
CASSLYQSSNQPQHF
TGTGCCAGCAGTTTATACCAGTCTTCGAATCAGCCCCAGCATTTT
>TRBV15|.|.|TRBJ2-5
CATSRDQGTKETQYF
TGTGCCACCAGCAGAGATCAAGGGACGAAAGAGACCCAGTACTTC
>TRBV15|.|.|TRBJ2-2
CATSREKGNTGELFF
TGTGCCACCAGCAGAGAGAAGGGAAACACCGGGGAGCTGTTTTTT
>TRBV24-1|.|TRBD1|TRBJ1-4
CATRGQDNEKLFF
TGTGCCACCAGAGGACAGGATAATGAAAAACTGTTTTTT
>TRBV28|.|.|TRBJ1-5
CASTHRAGWLGQPQHF
TGTGCCAGCACTCATCGGGCGGGTTGGCTAGGACAGCCCCAGCATTTT
>TRBV11-2|.|.|TRBJ2-5
CASSLVGEIQGQYF
TGTGCCAGCAGCTTAGTAGGGGAAATCCAGGGCCAGTACTTC
>TRBV5-6|.|.|TRBJ1-5
CASSLEGVGQPQHF
TGTGCCAGCAGCTTGGAAGGGGTCGGTCAGCCCCAGCATTTT
>TRBV2|.|.|TRBJ2-7
CASSKTAAGYEQYF
TGTGCCAGCAGTAAGACGGCCGCCGGCTACGAGCAGTACTTC
>TRBV7-9|.|TRBD1|TRBJ2-5
CASSRGQAQETQYF
TGTGCCAGCAGCCGGGGACAGGCACAAGAGACCCAGTACTTC
>TRBV18|.|TRBD1|TRBJ1-2
CASSPSDRDNYGYTF
TGTGCCAGCTCACCATCGGACAGGGACAACTATGGCTACACCTTC
>TRBV4-1|.|.|TRBJ1-1
CASSQTQGAGEAFF
TGCGCCAGCAGCCAAACGCAGGGCGCGGGTGAAGCTTTCTTT
>TRBV13|.|TRBD1|TRBJ1-1
CASSLYRGSTEAFF
TGTGCCAGCAGCTTATACAGGGGGAGCACTGAAGCTTTCTTT
>TRBV28|once|TRBD2|TRBJ2-1
CASSLGLAYNEQFF
TGTGCCAGCAGTTTGGGACTAGCCTACAATGAGCAGTTCTTC
>TRBV5-1|.|.|TRBJ2-7
CASSSTGSPYEQYF
TGCGCCAGCAGCTCTACAGGCTCGCCCTACGAGCAGTACTTC
>TRBV12-3/TRBV12-4|.|.|TRBJ1-5
CASMKSNQPQHF
TGTGCCAGCATGAAAAGCAATCAGCCCCAGCATTTT
>TRBV10-2|once|TRBD2|TRBJ2-3
CASSPGVAGPTDTQYF
TGCGCCAGCAGCCCGGGGGTAGCGGGCCCCACAGATACGCAGTATTTT
>TRBV4-2|.|.|TRBJ2-5
CASSQPRGAGETQYF
TGTGCCAGCAGCCAACCGCGAGGGGCAGGGGAGACCCAGTACTTC
>TRBV19|.|.|TRBJ1-2
CASSMGLTNYGYTF
TGTGCCAGTAGTATGGGCCTTACGAACTATGGCTACACCTTC
>TRBV7-2|.|.|TRBJ2-4
CASSPGGNLKNIQYF
TGTGCCAGCAGCCCCGGGGGTAACCTCAAAAACATTCAGTACTTC
>TRBV12-3/TRBV12-4|.|TRBD1|TRBJ1-1
CASNPTGGPEAFF
TGTGCCAGCAACCCGACAGGGGGACCTGAAGCTTTCTTT
>TRBV27|.|.|TRBJ1-4
CASSLTGGASEKLFF
TGTGCCAGCAGTTTAACTGGGGGCGCGAGTGAAAAACTGTTTTTT
>TRBV28|.|.|TRBJ1-6
CASSSPPEGTYNSPLHF
TGTGCCAGCAGTTCACCCCCAGAGGGGACCTATAATTCACCCCTCCACTTT
>TRBV6-5|.|TRBD2|TRBJ2-7
CASTKGVAGGYEQYF
TGTGCCAGCACGAAAGGGGTAGCGGGGGGATACGAGCAGTACTTC
>TRBV24-1|.|TRBD1|TRBJ1-5
CATSDPTGHQPQHF
TGTGCCACCAGTGACCCGACAGGGCATCAGCCCCAGCATTTT
>TRBV7-9|once|.|TRBJ2-2
CASSPKTGYGELFF
TGTGCCAGCAGCCCTAAGACGGGGTACGGGGAGCTGTTTTTT
>TRBV6-6|.|.|TRBJ1-2
CASSLSDGDRSANYGYTF
TGTGCCAGCAGTCTTTCAGACGGAGACAGGTCGGCTAACTATGGCTACACCTTC
>TRBV6-5|.|.|TRBJ1-1
CAGSSPGWGTEAFF
TGTGCCGGTTCGTCTCCGGGGTGGGGGACTGAAGCTTTCTTT